Described below is a single TCR beta chain sequence and its context. Its specificity is unknown. Each CDR3 protein gets one entry after TCRdb re-called the RT-PCR reads with MiXCR. The sample has about 310,000 distinct CDR3 sequences, 22% seen once. These data belong to a study of response to subunit inactivated influenza vaccine. Overall study results and limits: Authors proposed each seasonal influenza vaccination draws in few new T cells.

V lost 3 bases to trimming and J lost 6 bases, with 7 bases between them. Germline V gene data show CDR1 as SGHDT and CDR2 as YYEEEE. CDR3 size: 13 residues. Sequenced material: PBMCs from blood, taken about 19 months after vaccination. This receptor was identified in a man between 50 and 69 years old who received an inactivated influenza vaccine. The chain combines TRBV5-6 with TRBJ1-6; D gene unclear. The CDR3 loop reads CASSSFGNSPLHF. CDR3 bases: TGTGCCAGCAGCTCGTTTGGTAATTCACCCCTCCACTTT.